One sample yielded the 9 T cell receptor beta chains listed below, sequenced in a study of beta chain features in type 1 diabetes (dated by TCRdb to between 2017 and 2018). The library relied on the immunoSEQ multiplex PCR assay. The entire isolated RNA was reverse transcribed using the High Capacity cDNA Reverse Transcription Kit, and thus expressed TCRB transcripts were sequenced. Not all clones reach the TCRdb copy of this immuneACCESS table, which keeps in-frame sequences only. Checked studies attribute under half of the gap to unresolved V genes and leave the rest unexplained. The sample records a few hundred thousand clones, 30% of which are singletons. The leading ten clones occupy almost 0.065% of the sample. Sequenced sample: naive CD4+ T cells from blood. Per the publication, the cell subset or site label means: true naive CD4+ T cells. The receptors shown here come from a young man in good health.

This clone has just a few counts. The rearrangement links TRBV15 to TRBJ2-7; D ambiguous. The CDR3 spans 15 residues. Germline CDR1 is LNHNV and CDR2 is YYDKDF (reference sequence). V was cut by 0 bases and J by 3 bases, with 12 bases left in between. Written as DNA, the CDR3 is TGTGCCACCAGCAGAGATATCAGCCAGTTCTACGAGCAGTACTTC. This codes for CATSRDISQFYEQYF.

V and J are TRBV27 and TRBJ2-1, with 10 bases aligning to TRBD2. Germline trimming cut 5 bases from V and 3 bases from J; bases unmatched to any gene: 4. The CDR3 sequence is 15 residues long. Looked up from germline, CDR1 is MNHEY and CDR2 is SMNVEV (reference sequence). CDR3 bases: TGTGCCAGCAGTCCCGGACTAGCGGTCTACAATGAGCAGTTCTTC. Protein product: CASSPGLAVYNEQFF.

This chain links TRBV27 with TRBJ2-5, with 7 bases matching TRBD2. CDR1 MNHEY and CDR2 SMNVEV come from the germline V gene (reference sequence). The CDR3 length is 13 residues. V was clipped by 2 bases and J by 5 bases; unmatched bases: 2. In DNA, the CDR3 is TGTGCCAGCAGTTTAAGGGAGGGGGAGACCCAGTACTTC. Protein product: CASSLREGETQYF.

This clone was found a few times. This chain connects TRBV29-1 to TRBJ2-1; 7 bases match TRBD2. Per the germline V gene, CDR1 is SQVTM and CDR2 is ANQGSEA. V lost 7 bases, J lost 6 bases, and 15 bases stayed unmatched. This CDR3 contains 15 residues. CDR3 sequence reads: CSGQKGGAPTNEQFF. The CDR3 bases are TGCAGCGGTCAAAAGGGAGGGGCGCCGACCAATGAGCAGTTCTTC.

V gene TRBV5-1 combines with J gene TRBJ2-1, with TRBD2 matching over 10 bases. The CDR3 contains 15 residues. Germline assignment: CDR1 SGHRS and CDR2 YFSETQ. Unmatched junction bases numbered 7, after V lost 7 bases and J lost 3 bases. CDR3 nucleotides: TGCGCCAGCCGTAAGCTAGCGGGAGACTACAATGAGCAGTTCTTC. Translation: CASRKLAGDYNEQFF.

The rearrangement uses TRBV11-2 and TRBJ2-3; D not certain. The CDR3 has 14 amino acids. Germline values: CDR1 SGHAT, CDR2 FQNNGV. With 4 bases removed from V and 1 base from J, the gap between germline ends came to 9 bases. The CDR3 sequence is CASSSSLGTDTQYF. The CDR3 DNA reads TGTGCCAGCAGCTCGTCTTTAGGCACAGATACGCAGTATTTT. Combining the CDR3 with reference TRBV11-2 and TRBJ2-3 gives the whole variable domain EAGVAQSPRYKIIEKRQSVAFWCNPISGHATLYWYQQILGQGPKLLIQFQNNGVVDDSQLPKDRFSAERLKGVDSTLKIQPAKLEDSAVYLCASSSSLGTDTQYFGPGTRLTVL.

CDR3 DNA: TGTGCCAGCGGTCGACTAGCGTCTGCCACCGGGGAGCTGTTTTTT. Its translation is CASGRLASATGELFF. The chain recombines TRBV9 with TRBJ2-2, with 8 bases that match TRBD2. Looked up from germline, CDR1 is SGDLS and CDR2 is YYNGEE. V was clipped by 7 bases and J by 4 bases; unmatched bases: 9. The CDR3 has 15 residues.

The table lists this clone with a count of one. The rearrangement links TRBV30 to TRBJ1-4; no definite D call. Germline CDR1 GTSNPN, CDR2 SVGIG (reference sequence). V lost 5 bases, J lost 8 bases, and 12 bases lay in between. The CDR3 has 12 residues. The CDR3 region has the DNA TGTGCCTGGGGAGGGATGGGGGAAAAACTGTTTTTT. It is translated as CAWGGMGEKLFF.

The chain carries TRBV14 and TRBJ2-1, with D perhaps TRBD1 (5 bases). Trimming took 1 base from V and 12 from J, leaving 13 bases between them. CDR1 is SGHDN and CDR2 is FVKESK in the germline V gene. The CDR3 spans 13 residues. The CDR3, as DNA: TGTGCCAGCAGCCAAGGACGCCAGGGATGGCAGTTCTTC. Its translation: CASSQGRQGWQFF. The whole variable domain, filled in from reference TRBV14 and TRBJ2-1, reads EAGVTQFPSHSVIEKGQTVTLRCDPISGHDNLYWYRRVMGKEIKFLLHFVKESKQDESGMPNNRFLAERTGGTYSTLKVQPAELEDSGVYFCASSQGRQGWQFFGPGTRLTVL.